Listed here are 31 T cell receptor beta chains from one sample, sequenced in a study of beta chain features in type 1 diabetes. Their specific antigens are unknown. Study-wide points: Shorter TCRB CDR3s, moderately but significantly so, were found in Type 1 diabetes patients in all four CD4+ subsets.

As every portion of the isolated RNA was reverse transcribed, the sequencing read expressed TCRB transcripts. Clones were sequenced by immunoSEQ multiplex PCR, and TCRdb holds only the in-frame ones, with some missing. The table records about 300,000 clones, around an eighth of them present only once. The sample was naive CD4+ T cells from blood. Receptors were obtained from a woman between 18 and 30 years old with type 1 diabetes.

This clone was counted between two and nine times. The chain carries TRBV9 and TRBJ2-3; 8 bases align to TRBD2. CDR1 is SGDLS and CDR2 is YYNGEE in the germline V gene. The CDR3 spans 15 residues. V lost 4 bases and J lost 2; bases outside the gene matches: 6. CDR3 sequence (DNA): TGTGCCAGCAGCTATACTAGCGGCTCCACAGATACGCAGTATTTT. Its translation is CASSYTSGSTDTQYF.

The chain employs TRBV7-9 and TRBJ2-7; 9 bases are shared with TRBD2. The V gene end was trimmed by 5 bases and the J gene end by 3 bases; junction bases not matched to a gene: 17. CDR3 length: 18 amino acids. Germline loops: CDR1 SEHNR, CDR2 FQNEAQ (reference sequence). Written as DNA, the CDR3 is TGTGCCAGCAGCCTGTTAGTTCGCGGGGGGGGCCACCTCTACGAGCAGTACTTC. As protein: CASSLLVRGGGHLYEQYF.

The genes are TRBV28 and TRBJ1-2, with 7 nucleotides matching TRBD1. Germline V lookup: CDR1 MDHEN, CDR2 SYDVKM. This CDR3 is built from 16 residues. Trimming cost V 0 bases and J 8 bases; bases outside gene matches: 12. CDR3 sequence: CASSLWRGLSMGGYTF. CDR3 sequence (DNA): TGTGCCAGCAGTTTATGGAGGGGGCTATCTATGGGCGGCTACACCTTC.

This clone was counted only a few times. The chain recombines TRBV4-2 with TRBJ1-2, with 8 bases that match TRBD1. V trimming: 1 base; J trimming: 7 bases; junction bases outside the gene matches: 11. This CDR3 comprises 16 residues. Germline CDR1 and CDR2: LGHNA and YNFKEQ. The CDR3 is CASSQGPEGTGGGYTF. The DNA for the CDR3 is TGTGCCAGCAGCCAAGGGCCGGAAGGGACAGGTGGTGGCTACACCTTC.

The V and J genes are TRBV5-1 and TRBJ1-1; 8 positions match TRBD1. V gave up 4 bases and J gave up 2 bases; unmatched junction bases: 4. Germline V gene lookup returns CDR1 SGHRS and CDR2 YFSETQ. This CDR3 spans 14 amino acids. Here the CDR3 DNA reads TGCGCCAGCAGCACCGGACAGGGCAACACTGAAGCTTTCTTT. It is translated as CASSTGQGNTEAFF.

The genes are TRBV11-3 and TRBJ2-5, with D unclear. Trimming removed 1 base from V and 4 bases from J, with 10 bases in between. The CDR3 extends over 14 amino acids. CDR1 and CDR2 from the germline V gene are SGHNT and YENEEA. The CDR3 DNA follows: TGTGCCAGCAGCTTAGGGCGCGGATTAGAGACCCAGTACTTC. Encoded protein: CASSLGRGLETQYF.

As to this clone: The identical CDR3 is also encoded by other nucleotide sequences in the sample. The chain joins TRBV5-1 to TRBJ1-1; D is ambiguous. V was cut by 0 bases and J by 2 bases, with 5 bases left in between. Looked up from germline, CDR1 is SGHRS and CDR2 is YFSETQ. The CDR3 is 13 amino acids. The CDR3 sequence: CASSLGANTEAFF. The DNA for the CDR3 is TGCGCCAGCAGCTTGGGCGCAAACACTGAAGCTTTCTTT. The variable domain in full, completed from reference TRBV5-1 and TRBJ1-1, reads KAGVTQTPRYLIKTRGQQVTLSCSPISGHRSVSWYQQTPGQGLQFLFEYFSETQRNKGNFPGRFSGRQFSNSRSEMNVSTLELGDSALYLCASSLGANTEAFFGQGTRLTVV.

Here the CDR3 reads CASSLAPDYDNEQFF. The DNA for the CDR3 is TGCGCCAGCAGCTTGGCCCCCGACTACGACAATGAGCAGTTCTTC. The chain has TRBV5-1 and TRBJ2-1, with D possibly TRBD2 on 5 matching bases. Germline V lookup: CDR1 SGHRS, CDR2 YFSETQ. CDR3 length equals 15 residues. The V end lost 0 bases, the J end lost 5 bases, and 12 bases lay between the germline ends.

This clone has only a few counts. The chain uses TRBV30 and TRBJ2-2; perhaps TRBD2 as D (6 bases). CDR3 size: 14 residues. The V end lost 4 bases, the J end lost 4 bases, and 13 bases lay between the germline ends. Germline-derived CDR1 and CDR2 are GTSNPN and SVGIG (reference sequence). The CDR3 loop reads CAWNGGGGTGELFF. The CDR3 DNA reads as TGTGCCTGGAACGGGGGAGGAGGCACCGGGGAGCTGTTTTTT. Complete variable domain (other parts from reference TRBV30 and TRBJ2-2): SQTIHQWPATLVQPVGSPLSLECTVEGTSNPNLYWYRQAAGRGLQLLFYSVGIGQISSEVPQNLSASRPQDRQFILSSKKLLLSDSGFYLCAWNGGGGTGELFFGEGSRLTVL.

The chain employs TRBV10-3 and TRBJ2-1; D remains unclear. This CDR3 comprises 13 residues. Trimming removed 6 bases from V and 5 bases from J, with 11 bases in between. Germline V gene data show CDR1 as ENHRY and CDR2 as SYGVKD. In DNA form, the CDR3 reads TGTGCCATCAGCGACGACTGGAACAATGAGCAGTTCTTC. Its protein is CAISDDWNNEQFF.

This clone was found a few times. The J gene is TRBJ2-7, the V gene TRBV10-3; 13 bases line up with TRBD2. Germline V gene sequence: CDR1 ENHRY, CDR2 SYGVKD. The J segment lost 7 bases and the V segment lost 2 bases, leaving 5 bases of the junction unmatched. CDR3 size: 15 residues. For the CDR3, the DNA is TGTGCCATCAGTGAGGGCGGGACTAGCGGGAAGGAGCAGTACGTC. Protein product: CAISEGGTSGKEQYV.

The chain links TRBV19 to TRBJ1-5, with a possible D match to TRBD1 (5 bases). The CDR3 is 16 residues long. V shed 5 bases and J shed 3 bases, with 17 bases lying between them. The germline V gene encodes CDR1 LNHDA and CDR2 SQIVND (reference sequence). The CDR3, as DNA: TGTGCCAGTAGTGAGCCCCCAGGGCGCCACAATCAGCCCCAGCATTTT. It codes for CASSEPPGRHNQPQHF.

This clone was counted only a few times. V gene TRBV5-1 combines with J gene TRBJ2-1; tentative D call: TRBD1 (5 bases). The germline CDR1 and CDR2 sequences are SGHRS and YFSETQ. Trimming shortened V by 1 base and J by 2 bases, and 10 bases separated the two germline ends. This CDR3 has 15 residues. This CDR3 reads CASSLKQAPYNEQFF. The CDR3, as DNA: TGCGCCAGCAGCTTGAAACAGGCCCCCTACAATGAGCAGTTCTTC.

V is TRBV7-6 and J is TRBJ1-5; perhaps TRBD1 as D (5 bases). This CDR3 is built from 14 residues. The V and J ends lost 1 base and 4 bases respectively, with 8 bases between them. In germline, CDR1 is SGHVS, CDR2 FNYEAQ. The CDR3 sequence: CASSLGGGNQPQHF. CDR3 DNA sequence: TGTGCCAGCAGCTTAGGCGGGGGGAATCAGCCCCAGCATTTT.

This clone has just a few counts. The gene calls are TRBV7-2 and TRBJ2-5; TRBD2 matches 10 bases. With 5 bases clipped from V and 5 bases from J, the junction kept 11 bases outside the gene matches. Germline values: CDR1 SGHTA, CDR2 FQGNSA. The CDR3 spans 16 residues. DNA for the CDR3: TGTGCCAGCAGCAAGCGGGGGGGGCTCCTTTGGGAGACCCAGTACTTC. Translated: CASSKRGGLLWETQYF. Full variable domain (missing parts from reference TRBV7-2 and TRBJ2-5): GAGVSQSPSNKVTEKGKDVELRCDPISGHTALYWYRQSLGQGLEFLIYFQGNSAPDKSGLPSDRFSAERTGGSVSTLTIQRTQQEDSAVYLCASSKRGGLLWETQYFGPGTRLLVL.

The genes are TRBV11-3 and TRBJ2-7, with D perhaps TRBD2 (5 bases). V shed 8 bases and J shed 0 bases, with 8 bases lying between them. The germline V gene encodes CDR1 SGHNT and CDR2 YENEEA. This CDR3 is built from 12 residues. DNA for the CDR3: TGTGCCAGCGGACGGGACTCCTACGAGCAGTACGTC. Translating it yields CASGRDSYEQYV.

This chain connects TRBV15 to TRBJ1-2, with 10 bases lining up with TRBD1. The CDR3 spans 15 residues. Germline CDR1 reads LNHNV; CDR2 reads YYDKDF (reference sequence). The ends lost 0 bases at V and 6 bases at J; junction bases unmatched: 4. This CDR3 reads CATSRDRDRGNGYTF. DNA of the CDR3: TGTGCCACCAGCAGAGACCGGGACAGGGGTAATGGCTACACCTTC. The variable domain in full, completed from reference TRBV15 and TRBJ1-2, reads DAMVIQNPRYQVTQFGKPVTLSCSQTLNHNVMYWYQQKSSQAPKLLFHYYDKDFNNEADTPDNFQSRRPNTSFCFLDIRSPGLGDTAMYLCATSRDRDRGNGYTFGSGTRLTVV.

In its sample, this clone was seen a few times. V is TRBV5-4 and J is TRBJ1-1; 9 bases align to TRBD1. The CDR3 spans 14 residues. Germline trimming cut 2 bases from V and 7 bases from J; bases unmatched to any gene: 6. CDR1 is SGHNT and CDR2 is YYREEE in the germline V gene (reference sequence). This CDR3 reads CASSFGTGTDEAFF. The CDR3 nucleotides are TGTGCCAGCAGCTTCGGGACAGGGACGGATGAAGCTTTCTTT.

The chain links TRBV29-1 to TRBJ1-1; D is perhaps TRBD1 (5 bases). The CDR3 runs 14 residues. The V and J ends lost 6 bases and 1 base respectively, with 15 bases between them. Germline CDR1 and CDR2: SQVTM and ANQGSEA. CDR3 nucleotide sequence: TGCAGCGTGCGGGGCAATGGGGAGAACACTGAAGCTTTCTTT. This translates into CSVRGNGENTEAFF.

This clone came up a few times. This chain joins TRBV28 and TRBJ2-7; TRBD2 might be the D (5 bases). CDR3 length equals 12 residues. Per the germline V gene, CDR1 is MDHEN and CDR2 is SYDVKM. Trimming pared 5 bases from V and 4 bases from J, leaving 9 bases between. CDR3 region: CASSPRGYEQYF. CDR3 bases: TGTGCCAGCAGTCCCCGGGGATACGAGCAGTACTTC.

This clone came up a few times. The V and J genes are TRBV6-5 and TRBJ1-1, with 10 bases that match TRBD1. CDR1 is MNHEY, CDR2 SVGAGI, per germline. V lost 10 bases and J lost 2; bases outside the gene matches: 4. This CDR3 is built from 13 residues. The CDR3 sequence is CAIRDRGNTEAFF. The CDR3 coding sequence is TGTGCCATACGGGACAGGGGAAACACTGAAGCTTTCTTT.

DNA for the CDR3: TGTGCCATCAGTGATCCGGCTAGCGGGGCCCCAAAGCAGTACGTC. This sequence encodes CAISDPASGAPKQYV. The rearrangement links TRBV10-3 to TRBJ2-7, with 9 bases that match TRBD2. This CDR3 has 15 amino acids. Trimming removed 3 bases from V and 8 bases from J; junction bases left unmatched: 11. Germline V CDR1 and CDR2: ENHRY, SYGVKD.

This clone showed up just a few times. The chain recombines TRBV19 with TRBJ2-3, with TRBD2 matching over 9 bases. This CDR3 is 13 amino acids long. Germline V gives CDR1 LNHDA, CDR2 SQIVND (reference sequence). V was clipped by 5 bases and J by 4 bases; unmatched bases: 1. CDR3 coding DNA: TGTGCCAGTAGTTTAGCGGGAGCAGATACGCAGTATTTT. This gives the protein CASSLAGADTQYF.

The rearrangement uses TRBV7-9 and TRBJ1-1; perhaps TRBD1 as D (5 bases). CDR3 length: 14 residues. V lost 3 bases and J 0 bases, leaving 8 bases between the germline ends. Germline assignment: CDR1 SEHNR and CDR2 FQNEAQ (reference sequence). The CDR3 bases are TGTGCCAGCAGCTTCAGGACAATGAACACTGAAGCTTTCTTT. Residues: CASSFRTMNTEAFF. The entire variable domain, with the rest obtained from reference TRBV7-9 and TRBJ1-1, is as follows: DTGVSQNPRHKITKRGQNVTFRCDPISEHNRLYWYRQTLGQGPEFLTYFQNEAQLEKSRLLSDRFSAERPKGSFSTLEIQRTEQGDSAMYLCASSFRTMNTEAFFGQGTRLTVV.

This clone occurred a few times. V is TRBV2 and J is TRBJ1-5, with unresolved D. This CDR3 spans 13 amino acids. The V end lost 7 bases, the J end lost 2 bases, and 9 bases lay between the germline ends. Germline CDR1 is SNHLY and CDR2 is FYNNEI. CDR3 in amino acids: CASKGQGNQPQHF. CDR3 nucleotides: TGTGCCAGCAAAGGTCAGGGCAATCAGCCCCAGCATTTT.

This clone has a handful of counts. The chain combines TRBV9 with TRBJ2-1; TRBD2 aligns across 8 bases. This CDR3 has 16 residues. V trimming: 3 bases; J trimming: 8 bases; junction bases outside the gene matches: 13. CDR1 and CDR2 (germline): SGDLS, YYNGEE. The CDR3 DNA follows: TGTGCCAGCAGCGACCCAGAGGGAGCGGGAGTGTATGAGCAGTTCTTC. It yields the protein CASSDPEGAGVYEQFF.

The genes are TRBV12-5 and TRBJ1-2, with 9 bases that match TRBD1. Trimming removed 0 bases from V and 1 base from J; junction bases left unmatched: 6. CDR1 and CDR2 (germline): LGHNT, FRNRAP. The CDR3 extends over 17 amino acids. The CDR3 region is CASGLVLGTGSNYGYTF. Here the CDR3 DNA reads TGTGCTAGTGGTTTGGTACTCGGGACAGGGAGTAACTATGGCTACACCTTC.

The CDR3 loop reads CASSVRDRILDTQYF. CDR3 nucleotides: TGTGCCAGCAGCGTCCGGGACAGAATTCTGGATACGCAGTATTTT. The chain has TRBV9 and TRBJ2-3; TRBD1 aligns across 7 bases. The CDR3 extends over 15 amino acids. V was clipped by 2 bases and J by 6 bases; unmatched bases: 9. Germline V gene data show CDR1 as SGDLS and CDR2 as YYNGEE. Looking up the rest from reference TRBV9 and TRBJ2-3 gives the full variable domain: DSGVTQTPKHLITATGQRVTLRCSPRSGDLSVYWYQQSLDQGLQFLIQYYNGEERAKGNILERFSAQQFPDLHSELNLSSLELGDSALYFCASSVRDRILDTQYFGPGTRLTVL.

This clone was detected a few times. CDR3 residues: CASSLLKNIQYF. CDR3 sequence (DNA): TGTGCCAGCAGTTTACTTAAAAACATTCAGTACTTC. The rearrangement uses TRBV28 and TRBJ2-4; no definite D call. Trimming shortened V by 2 bases and J by 4 bases, and 3 bases separated the two germline ends. Germline assignment: CDR1 MDHEN and CDR2 SYDVKM. The CDR3 has 12 residues.

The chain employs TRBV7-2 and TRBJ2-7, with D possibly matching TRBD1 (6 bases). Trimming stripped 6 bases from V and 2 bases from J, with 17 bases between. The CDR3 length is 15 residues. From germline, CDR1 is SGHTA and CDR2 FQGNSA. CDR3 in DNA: TGTGCCAGCAGACGATCGATAACAGGGACCTACGAGCAGTACTTC. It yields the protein CASRRSITGTYEQYF.

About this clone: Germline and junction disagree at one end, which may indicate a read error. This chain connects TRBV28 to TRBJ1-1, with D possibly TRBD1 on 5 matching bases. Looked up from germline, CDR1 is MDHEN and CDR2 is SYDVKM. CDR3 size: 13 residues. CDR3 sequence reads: CASSLYRNAEAFF. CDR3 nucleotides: TGTGCCAGCAGTTTGTACAGGAACGCTGAAGCTTTCTTT.